The T cell receptor (beta chain) under discussion was sequenced for a study of breast tumors, draining lymph nodes, adjacent tissues listed by TCRdb under 2016. Regarding the research as a whole: TCR beta repertoires were compared across tumor, adjacent nontumor tissue and axillary lymph nodes obtained from breast cancer patients. The study was designed to assess the relationships and possible T-cell exchange between tumor, surrounding tissue and draining lymph node repertoires in human breast cancer.

The sequencing machine was an Illumina HiSeq 2000. Multiplex PCR amplification was used to build the TCR beta chain libraries. The amplified TCR beta chain products were analyzed by high-throughput sequencing. The raw public data were reprocessed by TCRdb itself: fastp quality trimming at Q25, MiXCR clonotype calling, in-frame beta chains only. Every CDR3 protein is listed once, alongside the most common genes and DNA of its rows. A total of approximately 170,000 distinct CDR3 sequences appear in this sample, about 30% of them only once. The ten largest clones capture approximately 4.3% of the sample. This clonotype was recorded only once. No antigen is known for it. The record has no base qualities; no much larger clone is one base away. A lone read gives weak evidence. The axillary draining lymph nodes of breast cancer patients were the source of the lymph node samples. What the work shows at the level of the full study, not this receptor alone: Rather than being directly demonstrated, the conclusion that tumor T cells originate in lymph nodes was presented as consistent with a hypothesis. The data were considered consistent with most tumor T cells being derived from the lymph node and subsequently expanding within tumor tissue. The similarity between tumor and nontumor tissue repertoires was significantly greater in luminal-like breast cancer than in basal-like breast cancer. Tumors showed preferential V and J gene usage, and their T-cell repertoire diversity fell below that of lymph nodes yet above that of nontumor tissue.

At the junction V is shortened by 0 bases and J by 7 bases, with 20 bases in between. Measured from the cysteine to the phenylalanine, the CDR3 is 17 residues long. Solely the CDR3 DNA is kept, with 51 bases framed from the first base. The germline V gene yields SGDLS for CDR1 and YYNGEE for CDR2. This sequence was found in a female donor with breast cancer. Some clones in this sample may be carry-over from other donors' samples. The specimen sequenced was axillary lymph node tissue. The rearrangement joined TRBV9 to TRBJ2-1, and possibly TRBD2, on 7 matching bases. CDR3 reads: CASSVGIGAGAGNEQFF. The bases read TGTGCCAGCAGCGTAGGTATAGGGGCGGGGGCTGGGAATGAGCAGTTCTTC.